A selection of T cell receptor beta chains follows, all from one sample in a study of T cell repertoires in cytomegalovirus infection. Their recognized antigens are unknown. TCRdb reprocessed the reads via MiXCR and lists one record per CDR3 protein. The sample records some 350,000 distinct CDR3 sequences, 29% being singletons. This sample comprised cultured PBMCs, obtained from culture after CMV antigen stimulation. The receptors derive from a human donor in good health (CMV status not recorded). Some clones in this sample may be carry-over from other donors' samples. Both conserved end residues are trimmed from each CDR3. Each record gives: V gene, clone size, CDR3 protein. Rows give clone size only sometimes, using once, few, many, or a class for an expanded clone.

v_call: TRBV7-9
clone_size: many
cdr3_aa: ASSPLGLAGGGSYNEQF

v_call: TRBV7-2
clone_size: few
cdr3_aa: ASSFSGTGLSPLH

v_call: TRBV28
clone_size: few
cdr3_aa: ASSLLPPDTQY

v_call: TRBV19
clone_size: few
cdr3_aa: ASTGVLRAGGSGNEQF

v_call: TRBV28
clone_size: NA
cdr3_aa: ASSLSAGVADTGELF

v_call: TRBV7-9
clone_size: few
cdr3_aa: ASSFGLASPHNEQF

v_call: TRBV12-3/TRBV12-4
clone_size: NA
cdr3_aa: ASSFWTVNTEAF

v_call: TRBV9
clone_size: NA
cdr3_aa: ASSVDHTDTQY

v_call: TRBV12-3/TRBV12-4
clone_size: NA
cdr3_aa: ASIPSSVNEQF

v_call: TRBV7-3
clone_size: NA
cdr3_aa: ASSFGLNNEQF

v_call: TRBV19
clone_size: few
cdr3_aa: ASSTAGGTFTEAF

v_call: TRBV6-1
clone_size: few
cdr3_aa: ASSEESSLWTEAF

v_call: TRBV12-3/TRBV12-4
clone_size: few
cdr3_aa: ASSPLAGVTDTQY

v_call: TRBV6-1
clone_size: NA
cdr3_aa: ASTQGFNQPQH

v_call: TRBV6-1
clone_size: few
cdr3_aa: ASSEASTAWAGYT

v_call: TRBV19
clone_size: NA
cdr3_aa: ASSTGTSGIYNEQF

v_call: TRBV9
clone_size: NA
cdr3_aa: ASSGNPSGRAPNEQF

v_call: TRBV19
clone_size: NA
cdr3_aa: ASSAGHGNQPQH

v_call: TRBV28
clone_size: many
cdr3_aa: ASRQTGGGSYEQY

v_call: TRBV19
clone_size: NA
cdr3_aa: ASGHGGLGRELF